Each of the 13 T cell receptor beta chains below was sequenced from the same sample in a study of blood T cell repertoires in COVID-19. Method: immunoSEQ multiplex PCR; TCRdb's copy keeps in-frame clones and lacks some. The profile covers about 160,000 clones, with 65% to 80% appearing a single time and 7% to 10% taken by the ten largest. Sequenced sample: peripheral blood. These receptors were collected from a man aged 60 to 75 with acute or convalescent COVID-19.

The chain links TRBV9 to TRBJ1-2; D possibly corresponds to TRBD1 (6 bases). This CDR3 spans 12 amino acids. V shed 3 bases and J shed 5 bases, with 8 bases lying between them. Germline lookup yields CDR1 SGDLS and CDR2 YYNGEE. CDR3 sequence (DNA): TGTGCCAGCAGCGACGGACAGTATGGCTACACCTTC. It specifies CASSDGQYGYTF.

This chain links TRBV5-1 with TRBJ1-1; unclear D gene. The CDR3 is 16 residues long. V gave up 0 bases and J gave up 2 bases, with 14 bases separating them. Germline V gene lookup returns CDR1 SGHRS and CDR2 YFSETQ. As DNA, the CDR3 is TGCGCCAGCAGCTTGGGGAGCCACACACTTAACACTGAAGCTTTCTTT. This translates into CASSLGSHTLNTEAFF.

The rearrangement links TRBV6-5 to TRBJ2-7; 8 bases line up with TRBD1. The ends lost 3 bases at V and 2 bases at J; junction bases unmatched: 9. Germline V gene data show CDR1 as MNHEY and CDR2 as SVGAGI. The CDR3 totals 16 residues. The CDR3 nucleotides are TGTGCCAGCAGTTATCCCGGGACAGGTACTACCTACGAGCAGTACTTC. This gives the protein CASSYPGTGTTYEQYF.

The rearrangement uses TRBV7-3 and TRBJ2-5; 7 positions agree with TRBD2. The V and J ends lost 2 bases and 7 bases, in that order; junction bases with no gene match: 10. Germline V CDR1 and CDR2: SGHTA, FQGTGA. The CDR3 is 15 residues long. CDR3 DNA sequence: TGTGCCAGCAGCTTAGACCCTAGCGGAGTCGTGACCCAGTACTTC. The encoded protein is CASSLDPSGVVTQYF.

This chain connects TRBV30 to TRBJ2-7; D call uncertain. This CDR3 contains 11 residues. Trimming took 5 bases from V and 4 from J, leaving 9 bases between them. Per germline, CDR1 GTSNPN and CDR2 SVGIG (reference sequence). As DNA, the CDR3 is TGTGCCTGGCAAGAGACTTACGAGCAGTACTTC. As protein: CAWQETYEQYF.

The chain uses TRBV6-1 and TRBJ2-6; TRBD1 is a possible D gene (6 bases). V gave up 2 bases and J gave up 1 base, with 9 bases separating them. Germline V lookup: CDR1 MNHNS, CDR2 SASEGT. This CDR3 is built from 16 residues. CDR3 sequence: CASSEYTGSGANVLTF. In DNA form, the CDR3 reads TGTGCCAGCAGTGAATATACAGGGTCTGGGGCCAACGTCCTGACTTTC.

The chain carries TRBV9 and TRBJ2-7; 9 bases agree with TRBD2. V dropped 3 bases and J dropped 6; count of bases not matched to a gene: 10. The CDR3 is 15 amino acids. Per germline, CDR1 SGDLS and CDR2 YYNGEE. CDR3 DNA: TGTGCCAGCAGCGACCGACAGGGACTAGCTTCCGAGCAGTACTTC. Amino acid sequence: CASSDRQGLASEQYF.

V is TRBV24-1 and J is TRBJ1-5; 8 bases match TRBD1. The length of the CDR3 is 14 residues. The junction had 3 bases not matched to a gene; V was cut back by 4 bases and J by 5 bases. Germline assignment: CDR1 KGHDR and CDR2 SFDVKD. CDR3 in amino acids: CATSEGDRYQPQHF. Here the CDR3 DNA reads TGTGCCACCAGTGAGGGGGACAGGTATCAGCCCCAGCATTTT.

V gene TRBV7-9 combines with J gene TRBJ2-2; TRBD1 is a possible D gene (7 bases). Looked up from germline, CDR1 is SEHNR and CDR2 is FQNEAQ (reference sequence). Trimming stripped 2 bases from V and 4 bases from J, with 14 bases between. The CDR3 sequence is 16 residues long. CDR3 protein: CASSLRPGGITGELFF. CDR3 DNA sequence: TGTGCCAGCAGCTTAAGGCCAGGGGGGATCACCGGGGAGCTGTTTTTT.

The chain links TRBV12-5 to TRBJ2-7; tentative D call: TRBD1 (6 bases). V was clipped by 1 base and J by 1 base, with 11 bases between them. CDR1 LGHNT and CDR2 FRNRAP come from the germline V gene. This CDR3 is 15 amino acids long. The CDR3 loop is CASGLDKGESYEQYF. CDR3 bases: TGTGCTAGTGGTTTGGATAAGGGGGAATCCTACGAGCAGTACTTC.

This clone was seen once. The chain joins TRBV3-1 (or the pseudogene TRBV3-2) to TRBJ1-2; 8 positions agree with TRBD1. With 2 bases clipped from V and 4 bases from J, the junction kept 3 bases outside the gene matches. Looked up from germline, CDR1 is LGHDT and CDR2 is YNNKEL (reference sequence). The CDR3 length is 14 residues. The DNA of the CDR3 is TGTGCCAGCAGCCAATCTGGGACAGGCTATGGCTACACCTTC. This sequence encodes CASSQSGTGYGYTF.

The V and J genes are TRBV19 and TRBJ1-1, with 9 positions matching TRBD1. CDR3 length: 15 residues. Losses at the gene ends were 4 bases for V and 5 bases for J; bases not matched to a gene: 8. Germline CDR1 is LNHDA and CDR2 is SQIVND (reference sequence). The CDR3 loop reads CASSSSGTGRTEAFF. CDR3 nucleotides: TGTGCCAGTAGTAGCTCCGGGACAGGGCGGACTGAAGCTTTCTTT.

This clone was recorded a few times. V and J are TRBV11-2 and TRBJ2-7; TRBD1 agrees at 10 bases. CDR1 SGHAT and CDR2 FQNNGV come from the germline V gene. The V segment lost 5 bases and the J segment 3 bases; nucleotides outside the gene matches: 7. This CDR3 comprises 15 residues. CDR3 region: CASSPTGQGNYEQYF. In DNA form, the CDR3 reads TGTGCCAGCAGCCCGACGGGACAGGGGAACTACGAGCAGTACTTC.